The present T cell receptor (beta chain) was sequenced within a study of regulatory T cells in long-lasting Graves disease. In this sample, this clonotype turned up many times. The TCR beta library used iRepertoire HTBI primers with Arm-PCR amplification of CDR3. MiXCR was run by TCRdb on the multiplex PCR reads, yielding one entry per CDR3 protein. The table lists 550,000 to 650,000 distinct CDR3 sequences, about 16% of them singletons. The V gene's germline CDR1 is KGHSH and CDR2 LQKENI. Trimming removed 2 bases at V and 2 bases at J, with 8 bases between. The CDR3 contains 14 residues. Time point indicated: newly diagnosed GD, antithyroid drugs for less than 3 months. Preparation of the TCR library used RNA extracted from PBMCs. Patients met American Thyroid Association criteria for Graves' disease. The same sample was also used in a study of T cells in Graves' hyperthyroidism and ophthalmopathy. That report notes: Newly diagnosed hyperthyroidism, duration under 2 months, in patients aged 18 to 65. The HTBI primer set drove a first-round RT-PCR of the TCR CDR3. The majority of expanded thyroid clonotypes above 0.001 also appeared in blood.

The input for sequencing was peripheral blood mononuclear cells (PBMCs), taken at new diagnosis, from a patient treated with antithyroid drugs. The sequence was obtained from a man younger than 35 with Graves disease. The gene calls are TRBV18 and TRBJ2-3, with D unresolved. CDR3 in amino acids: CASSPEVYTDTQYF. The DNA for the CDR3 is TGTGCCAGCTCACCAGAGGTCTACACAGATACGCAGTATTTT.